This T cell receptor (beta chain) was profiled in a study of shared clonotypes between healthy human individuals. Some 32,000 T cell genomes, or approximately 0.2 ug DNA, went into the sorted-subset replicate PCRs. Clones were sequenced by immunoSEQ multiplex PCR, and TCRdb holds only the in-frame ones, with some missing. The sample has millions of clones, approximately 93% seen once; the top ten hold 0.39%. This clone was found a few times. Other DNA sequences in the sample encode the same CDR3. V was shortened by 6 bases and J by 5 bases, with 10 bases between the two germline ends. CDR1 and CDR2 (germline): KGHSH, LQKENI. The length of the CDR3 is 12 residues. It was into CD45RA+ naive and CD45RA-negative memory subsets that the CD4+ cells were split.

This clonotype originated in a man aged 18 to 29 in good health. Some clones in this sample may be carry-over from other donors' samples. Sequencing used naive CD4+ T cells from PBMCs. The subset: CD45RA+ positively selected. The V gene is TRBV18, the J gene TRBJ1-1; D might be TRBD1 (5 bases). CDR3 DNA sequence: TGTGCCAGCTCGCCTTCAGGGACTGAAGCTTTCTTT. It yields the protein CASSPSGTEAFF. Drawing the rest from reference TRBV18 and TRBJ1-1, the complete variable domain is NAGVMQNPRHLVRRRGQEARLRCSPMKGHSHVYWYRQLPEEGLKFMVYLQKENIIDESGMPKERFSAEFPKEGPSILRIQQVVRGDSAAYFCASSPSGTEAFFGQGTRLTVV.